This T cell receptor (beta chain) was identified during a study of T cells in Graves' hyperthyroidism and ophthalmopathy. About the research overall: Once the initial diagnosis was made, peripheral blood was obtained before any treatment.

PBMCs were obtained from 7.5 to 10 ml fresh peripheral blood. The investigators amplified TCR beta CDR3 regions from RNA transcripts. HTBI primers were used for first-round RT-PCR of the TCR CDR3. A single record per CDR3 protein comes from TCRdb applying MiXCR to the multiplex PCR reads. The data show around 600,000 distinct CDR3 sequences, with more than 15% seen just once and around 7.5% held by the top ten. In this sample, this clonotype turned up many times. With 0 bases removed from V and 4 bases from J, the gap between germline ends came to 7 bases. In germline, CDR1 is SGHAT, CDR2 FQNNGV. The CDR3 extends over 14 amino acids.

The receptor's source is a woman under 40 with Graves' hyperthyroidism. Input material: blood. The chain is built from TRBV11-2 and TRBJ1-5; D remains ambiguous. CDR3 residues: CASSLERVNQPQHF. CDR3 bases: TGTGCCAGCAGCTTAGAGAGGGTTAATCAGCCCCAGCATTTT. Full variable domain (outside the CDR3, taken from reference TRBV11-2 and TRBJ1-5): EAGVAQSPRYKIIEKRQSVAFWCNPISGHATLYWYQQILGQGPKLLIQFQNNGVVDDSQLPKDRFSAERLKGVDSTLKIQPAKLEDSAVYLCASSLERVNQPQHFGDGTRLSIL.